Each of the 32 T cell receptor beta chains below was sequenced from the same sample in a study of shared clonotypes between healthy human individuals. The assay was immunoSEQ multiplex PCR, and TCRdb's table has in-frame clones only and misses some. The table lists 950,000 to 1,100,000 clones, 75% to 85% of them singletons. Sequencing was done on a sample of memory CD4+ T cells from PBMCs. As for subset: CD45RA-negative fraction. These receptors came from a man in his late teens or twenties in good health. Some clones in this sample may be carry-over from other donors' samples.

The sample holds a few counts of this clone. The chain has TRBV7-9 and TRBJ2-7; D remains unclear. This CDR3 contains 14 residues. Germline values: CDR1 SEHNR, CDR2 FQNEAQ (reference sequence). V gave up 4 bases and J gave up 6 bases, with 16 bases separating them. The CDR3 bases are TGTGCCAGCAGCTATTCACGAGGCCTCCCCGAGCAGTACTTC. Translated: CASSYSRGLPEQYF. Variable domain in full (rest from reference TRBV7-9 and TRBJ2-7): DTGVSQNPRHKITKRGQNVTFRCDPISEHNRLYWYRQTLGQGPEFLTYFQNEAQLEKSRLLSDRFSAERPKGSFSTLEIQRTEQGDSAMYLCASSYSRGLPEQYFGPGTRLTVT.

In the case of this clone: Additional DNA sequences in this sample encode the identical CDR3. The rearrangement links TRBV12-5 to TRBJ2-3, with TRBD1 identical over 9 bases. J gave up 1 base and V 1 base, and 0 bases lay outside the gene matches. This CDR3 comprises 15 residues. CDR1 and CDR2 (germline): LGHNT, FRNRAP. The CDR3 protein is CASGLGTGGTDTQYF. The CDR3 DNA follows: TGTGCTAGTGGTTTGGGGACAGGGGGCACAGATACGCAGTATTTT.

This chain connects TRBV30 to TRBJ1-2; the D is unclear. The germline gives CDR1 GTSNPN, CDR2 SVGIG (reference sequence). The CDR3 totals 11 residues. Trimming left V 4 bases short and J 8 bases short, with 11 bases between. The CDR3 loop is CAWTRGLGYTF. The CDR3 DNA sequence: TGTGCCTGGACGCGAGGACTCGGCTACACCTTC.

The rearrangement links TRBV28 to TRBJ2-7; tentative D call: TRBD2 (6 bases). Germline V gene lookup returns CDR1 MDHEN and CDR2 SYDVKM. Trimming removed 4 bases from V and 2 bases from J, with 21 bases in between. The CDR3 runs 17 residues. This CDR3 is CASSSWGVEHKTYEQYF. DNA of the CDR3: TGTGCCAGCAGTTCGTGGGGGGTGGAACACAAAACCTACGAGCAGTACTTC.

The chain uses TRBV18 and TRBJ1-5; D is unclear. The CDR3 consists of 12 residues. The germline V gene has CDR1 KGHSH and CDR2 LQKENI. V was clipped by 8 bases and J by 4 bases, with 9 bases between them. The CDR3: CASRGENQPQHF. Here the CDR3 DNA reads TGTGCCAGCCGCGGGGAGAATCAGCCCCAGCATTTT.

Comment on this clone: This same CDR3 is encoded by further DNA sequences in the sample. V is TRBV28 and J is TRBJ1-2; D unresolved. The CDR3 has 13 residues. From germline, CDR1 is MDHEN and CDR2 SYDVKM. V lost 3 bases and J lost 6, with 11 bases in between. The CDR3 here is CASSFRAGHGYTF. CDR3 sequence (DNA): TGTGCCAGCAGTTTTCGGGCAGGACATGGCTACACCTTC.

V and J are TRBV14 and TRBJ2-5; possibly TRBD2 for D (6 bases). CDR3 length: 12 residues. V was pared by 6 bases and J by 4 bases, with 9 bases between. The germline V gene encodes CDR1 SGHDN and CDR2 FVKESK. The CDR3 DNA sequence: TGTGCCAGCAGTAGGAGGGGAGAGACCCAGTACTTC. It yields the protein CASSRRGETQYF.

This clone has more than one count but fewer than ten. This chain connects TRBV27 to TRBJ1-1, with D possibly being TRBD1 (5 bases). Trimming shortened V by 7 bases and J by 10 bases, and 13 bases separated the two germline ends. Germline CDR1 reads MNHEY; CDR2 reads SMNVEV (reference sequence). This CDR3 has 11 residues. CDR3 residues: CASKLRAGAFF. The CDR3 DNA reads TGTGCCAGCAAACTCAGGGCGGGAGCTTTCTTT.

This rearrangement joins TRBV9 to TRBJ2-3; 8 positions agree with TRBD1. The CDR3 is 13 residues long. Germline V gives CDR1 SGDLS, CDR2 YYNGEE. J was trimmed by 7 bases and V by 4 bases; bases with no gene match: 5. The CDR3 coding sequence is TGTGCCAGCAGCCGACAGGGGACGTATACGCAGTATTTT. This codes for CASSRQGTYTQYF. The variable domain in full, completed from reference TRBV9 and TRBJ2-3, reads DSGVTQTPKHLITATGQRVTLRCSPRSGDLSVYWYQQSLDQGLQFLIQYYNGEERAKGNILERFSAQQFPDLHSELNLSSLELGDSALYFCASSRQGTYTQYFGPGTRLTVL.

The chain carries TRBV5-4 and TRBJ2-3; 9 positions agree with TRBD2. The CDR3 extends over 15 amino acids. The germline gives CDR1 SGHNT, CDR2 YYREEE (reference sequence). With 0 bases clipped from V and 4 bases from J, the junction kept 3 bases outside the gene matches. The CDR3 reads CASSLASGTADTQYF. The CDR3, as DNA: TGTGCCAGCAGCTTGGCTAGCGGGACCGCAGATACGCAGTATTTT. The full variable domain, with the rest looked up from reference TRBV5-4 and TRBJ2-3, is ETGVTQSPTHLIKTRGQQVTLRCSSQSGHNTVSWYQQALGQGPQFIFQYYREEENGRGNFPPRFSGLQFPNYSSELNVNALELDDSALYLCASSLASGTADTQYFGPGTRLTVL.

The chain combines TRBV19 with TRBJ1-5; D is unclear. There are 12 residues in the CDR3. CDR1 and CDR2 (germline): LNHDA, SQIVND (reference sequence). The V and J ends lost 5 bases and 5 bases respectively, with 7 bases between them. The CDR3 sequence: CASSLGYQPQHF. The CDR3, as DNA: TGTGCCAGTAGTTTGGGCTATCAGCCCCAGCATTTT.

The chain carries TRBV5-1 and TRBJ2-1; 7 bases map to TRBD1. J was trimmed by 3 bases and V by 4 bases; bases with no gene match: 7. There are 15 residues in the CDR3. CDR1 is SGHRS, CDR2 YFSETQ, per germline. The CDR3 here is CASSPDRANYNEQFF. The DNA for the CDR3 is TGCGCCAGCAGCCCTGACAGGGCCAACTACAATGAGCAGTTCTTC.

J is TRBJ1-1 and V is TRBV28; 7 bases map to TRBD1. Germline CDR1 MDHEN, CDR2 SYDVKM. The CDR3 covers 16 residues. The V segment lost 4 bases and the J segment 2 bases; nucleotides outside the gene matches: 10. The CDR3 sequence is CASSSPGDSINTEAFF. CDR3 bases: TGTGCCAGCAGTTCACCCGGGGACAGTATAAACACTGAAGCTTTCTTT.

This sequence joins TRBV6-1 and TRBJ2-5; D remains unclear. The CDR3 loop spans 13 amino acids. Germline CDR1 reads MNHNS; CDR2 reads SASEGT. Deletions cut 3 bases from V and 7 bases from J, with 12 bases between. The CDR3 spells CASSEGGGLTQYF. CDR3 DNA: TGTGCCAGCAGTGAGGGCGGTGGGTTGACCCAGTACTTC.

The genes are TRBV19 and TRBJ2-2, with 10 nucleotides matching TRBD2. V shed 5 bases, J shed 5 bases, and the junction held 8 bases outside the gene matches. CDR1 and CDR2 (germline): LNHDA, SQIVND (reference sequence). This CDR3 region has 16 residues. CDR3 DNA sequence: TGTGCCAGTAGTGCCGCTAGCGGGAGAGAGACCGGGGAGCTGTTTTTT. Protein: CASSAASGRETGELFF.

This chain links TRBV5-1 with TRBJ2-1; 9 positions agree with TRBD1. This CDR3 has 14 residues. The J segment lost 5 bases and the V segment lost 6 bases, leaving 6 bases of the junction unmatched. The germline V gene has CDR1 SGHRS and CDR2 YFSETQ. CDR3 loop: CASNADRGNNEQFF. For the CDR3, the DNA is TGCGCCAGCAACGCAGACAGGGGGAACAATGAGCAGTTCTTC. The full variable domain, rest sourced from reference TRBV5-1 and TRBJ2-1, is KAGVTQTPRYLIKTRGQQVTLSCSPISGHRSVSWYQQTPGQGLQFLFEYFSETQRNKGNFPGRFSGRQFSNSRSEMNVSTLELGDSALYLCASNADRGNNEQFFGPGTRLTVL.

The J gene is TRBJ1-2, the V gene TRBV27; D perhaps matches TRBD1 (5 bases). The CDR3 extends over 13 amino acids. Germline loops: CDR1 MNHEY, CDR2 SMNVEV (reference sequence). Between the trimmed V and J ends, which lost 3 bases and 4 bases, there was a span of 9 bases. As DNA, the CDR3 is TGTGCCAGCAGTTTTGACAGTCGCTATGGCTACACCTTC. As protein: CASSFDSRYGYTF.

The rearrangement uses TRBV5-1 and TRBJ2-5, with TRBD1 identical over 7 bases. The V and J ends lost 5 bases and 5 bases, in that order; junction bases with no gene match: 6. The CDR3 runs 13 residues. The V gene's germline CDR1 is SGHRS and CDR2 YFSETQ. In DNA form, the CDR3 reads TGCGCCAGCAGGCAGGGGGTTTCGGAGACCCAGTACTTC. This gives the protein CASRQGVSETQYF.

The chain recombines TRBV2 with TRBJ2-3; 11 positions match TRBD2. CDR1 SNHLY and CDR2 FYNNEI come from the germline V gene. The CDR3 covers 18 residues. Losses at the gene ends were 8 bases for V and 0 bases for J; bases not matched to a gene: 13. CDR3 sequence: CASQNGLAGYSSTDTQYF. The CDR3 DNA reads as TGTGCCAGCCAAAATGGACTAGCGGGCTATTCTAGCACAGATACGCAGTATTTT.

This clone was recorded once. This chain connects TRBV29-1 to TRBJ1-1; D is undetermined. CDR1 is SQVTM, CDR2 ANQGSEA, per germline. Trimming took 0 bases from V and 0 from J, leaving 8 bases between them. The CDR3 sequence is 14 residues long. This CDR3 is CSVEEGNMNTEAFF. Here the CDR3 DNA reads TGCAGCGTTGAAGAGGGAAATATGAACACTGAAGCTTTCTTT.

The chain links TRBV5-1 to TRBJ2-1, with 9 positions matching TRBD2. Losses at the gene ends were 6 bases for V and 2 bases for J; bases not matched to a gene: 6. Germline V gene lookup returns CDR1 SGHRS and CDR2 YFSETQ. This CDR3 contains 15 residues. The CDR3 loop reads CASTVAGETYNEQFF. The DNA of the CDR3 is TGCGCCAGCACCGTAGCGGGAGAGACCTACAATGAGCAGTTCTTC.

Here the CDR3 reads CAISASDSLSEAFF. The CDR3 nucleotides read TGTGCCATCAGTGCGTCGGACAGTCTTTCTGAAGCTTTCTTT. The J gene is TRBJ1-1, the V gene TRBV10-3; tentative D call: TRBD1 (6 bases). V lost 4 bases and J lost 6, with 15 bases in between. This CDR3 contains 14 residues. Germline CDR1 is ENHRY and CDR2 is SYGVKD.

This clone was observed many times. The genes are TRBV19 and TRBJ2-1; tentative D call: TRBD1 (6 bases). Germline CDR1 and CDR2: LNHDA and SQIVND (reference sequence). This CDR3 is 15 amino acids long. V dropped 5 bases and J dropped 5 bases, with 16 bases sitting between them. CDR3 coding DNA: TGTGCCAGTAGTCCCCGCGCCGGGACACACAATGAGCAGTTCTTC. It encodes CASSPRAGTHNEQFF. Complete variable domain (other parts from reference TRBV19 and TRBJ2-1): DGGITQSPKYLFRKEGQNVTLSCEQNLNHDAMYWYRQDPGQGLRLIYYSQIVNDFQKGDIAEGYSVSREKKESFPLTVTSAQKNPTAFYLCASSPRAGTHNEQFFGPGTRLTVL.

The genes are TRBV9 and TRBJ1-1; D is ambiguous. Trimming removed 0 bases at V and 6 bases at J, with 9 bases between. The CDR3 extends over 13 amino acids. Germline V lookup: CDR1 SGDLS, CDR2 YYNGEE. DNA of the CDR3: TGTGCCAGCAGCGTAGGCGGAGGCGCTGAAGCTTTCTTT. Its protein product is CASSVGGGAEAFF.

This chain links TRBV7-9 with TRBJ1-1; no clear D. The CDR3 loop spans 12 amino acids. V lost 6 bases, J lost 6 bases, and 11 bases lay in between. Germline CDR1 SEHNR, CDR2 FQNEAQ (reference sequence). CDR3 amino acids: CASSLSFSEAFF. The CDR3 nucleotides are TGTGCCAGCAGTCTCTCGTTCTCTGAAGCTTTCTTT.

A single count supports this clone. This rearrangement joins TRBV27 to TRBJ2-7, with 9 bases fitting TRBD1. In germline, CDR1 is MNHEY, CDR2 SMNVEV (reference sequence). V lost 6 bases to trimming and J lost 2 bases; unmatched junction nucleotides: 8. The CDR3 is made up of 15 amino acids. The CDR3 region is CASRYRDRATYEQYF. Written as DNA, the CDR3 is TGTGCCAGCAGGTACCGGGACAGGGCTACCTACGAGCAGTACTTC.

Turning to this clone: The same CDR3 is also encoded by other DNA sequences in this sample. The V call is TRBV5-4, the J call TRBJ2-2; tentative D call: TRBD1 (5 bases). CDR3 length: 14 residues. Germline V gene lookup returns CDR1 SGHNT and CDR2 YYREEE (reference sequence). V lost 4 bases, J lost 1 base, and 8 bases lay in between. The CDR3 bases are TGTGCCAGCAGCCTCGGACAGAACACCGGGGAGCTGTTTTTT. Translated: CASSLGQNTGELFF.

The chain carries TRBV18 and TRBJ2-5; D gene unclear. CDR1 and CDR2 (germline): KGHSH, LQKENI. The V gene lost 4 bases and the J gene lost 0 bases, with 6 bases spanning the gap. The CDR3 spans 13 residues. CDR3 residues: CASSLGYQETQYF. For the CDR3, the DNA is TGTGCCAGCTCACTCGGATACCAAGAGACCCAGTACTTC.

This chain uses TRBV19 with TRBJ2-3; D is perhaps TRBD1 or TRBD2 (5 bases each). This CDR3 region has 21 residues. Germline loops: CDR1 LNHDA, CDR2 SQIVND (reference sequence). Trimming pared 4 bases from V and 7 bases from J, leaving 36 bases between. Here the CDR3 DNA reads TGTGCCAGTAGTACGCCTTCGAGAGCCCGGCCCGGGACCCGGGTCGGGTATACGCAGTATTTT. It specifies CASSTPSRARPGTRVGYTQYF. Drawing the rest from reference TRBV19 and TRBJ2-3, the complete variable domain is DGGITQSPKYLFRKEGQNVTLSCEQNLNHDAMYWYRQDPGQGLRLIYYSQIVNDFQKGDIAEGYSVSREKKESFPLTVTSAQKNPTAFYLCASSTPSRARPGTRVGYTQYFGPGTRLTVL.

Regarding this clone: A much larger clone lies one base from this, so it may be a read error. At the DNA level, this CDR3 is encoded by other sequences in the same sample as well. This chain links TRBV15 with TRBJ2-7; a possible D gene is TRBD1 (6 bases). This CDR3 comprises 14 residues. Trimming pared 1 base from V and 5 bases from J, leaving 12 bases between. The germline gives CDR1 LNHNV, CDR2 YYDKDF (reference sequence). CDR3 sequence (DNA): TGTGCCACCAGCAGAGGTCAGGGGCGGGACGAGCAGTACTTC. The encoded protein is CATSRGQGRDEQYF.

The rearrangement links TRBV25-1 to TRBJ2-1, with D perhaps TRBD2 (5 bases). The CDR3 spans 14 residues. V was cut by 4 bases and J by 6 bases, with 13 bases left in between. Germline values: CDR1 MGHDK, CDR2 SYGVNS. The DNA for the CDR3 is TGTGCCAGCAGTGTAGCCCGAGGAGGCAATGAGCAGTTCTTC. It codes for CASSVARGGNEQFF. Drawing the rest from reference TRBV25-1 and TRBJ2-1, the complete variable domain is EADIYQTPRYLVIGTGKKITLECSQTMGHDKMYWYQQDPGMELHLIHYSYGVNSTEKGDLSSESTVSRIRTEHFPLTLESARPSHTSQYLCASSVARGGNEQFFGPGTRLTVL.

The chain uses TRBV4-2 and TRBJ2-2, with 13 bases aligning to TRBD2. V shed 1 base, J shed 4 bases, and the junction held 6 bases outside the gene matches. This CDR3 is 18 amino acids long. Germline CDR1 and CDR2: LGHNA and YNFKEQ. In DNA form, the CDR3 reads TGTGCCAGCAGCCAAGGGACTAGCGGGAGTGTTAGCACCGGGGAGCTGTTTTTT. Amino acids: CASSQGTSGSVSTGELFF.